The 10 T cell receptor beta chains below all came from one sample that was sequenced in a study of ipilimumab plus nivolumab after autologous stem cell transplantation (dated by TCRdb to 2020 to 2022). Library construction relied on the immunoSEQ multiplex PCR assay. TCRdb provides this immuneACCESS table in a form limited to in-frame rearrangements. Some clones are lacking; in checked studies, under half of them reflect an unresolved V gene, and why the rest are absent is not known. The sample profile shows about 43,000 clones; about 88% of them were found once. The ten largest clones take up approximately 0.88% of the sample. The specimen comprised PBMCs, sampled in a trial of ipilimumab plus nivolumab as post-transplant consolidation. The receptors were gathered from a male donor with multiple myeloma.

V gene TRBV7-9 combines with J gene TRBJ1-5; D is undetermined. Germline CDR1 reads SEHNR; CDR2 reads FQNEAQ (reference sequence). The length of the CDR3 is 13 residues. Between the trimmed V and J ends, which lost 1 base and 7 bases, there was a span of 8 bases. CDR3 bases: TGTGCCAGCAGCTTAGGCCCCGGCCAGCCCCAGCATTTT. It is translated as CASSLGPGQPQHF.

The chain couples TRBV2 to TRBJ1-1; TRBD1 matches 7 bases. The CDR3 is made up of 15 amino acids. V shed 10 bases, J shed 0 bases, and the junction held 11 bases outside the gene matches. From germline, CDR1 is SNHLY and CDR2 FYNNEI. The CDR3 region is CANIQGLSLNTEAFF. CDR3 DNA sequence: TGTGCCAACATACAGGGGCTTTCGCTGAACACTGAAGCTTTCTTT.

V is TRBV18 and J is TRBJ2-1; D may be TRBD2 (6 bases). Looked up from germline, CDR1 is KGHSH and CDR2 is LQKENI. This CDR3 region has 16 residues. The V gene lost 4 bases and the J gene lost 7 bases, with 20 bases spanning the gap. CDR3 amino acids: CASSLPSGGVINEQFF. The CDR3 DNA is TGTGCCAGCTCACTGCCGAGTGGAGGGGTAATAAATGAGCAGTTCTTC.

The DNA for the CDR3 is TGTGCCAGCAGCCCTAGAGGAGGCAACTACGAGCAGTACTTC. This translates into CASSPRGGNYEQYF. V and J are TRBV7-2 and TRBJ2-5, with D possibly TRBD2 on 5 matching bases. The DNA end is a closer match to TRBJ2-7, so the J assignment may be wrong. This CDR3 has 14 residues. The germline V gene encodes CDR1 SGHTA and CDR2 FQGNSA.

The gene calls are TRBV7-9 and TRBJ2-7; no reliable D call. The CDR3 consists of 17 residues. V was clipped by 5 bases and J by 0 bases, with 20 bases between them. Germline V CDR1 and CDR2: SEHNR, FQNEAQ (reference sequence). The CDR3 nucleotides read TGTGCCAGCAGCCCGCGGAAACGAACAAGGAGCTCCTACGAGCAGTACTTC. This translates into CASSPRKRTRSSYEQYF.

This rearrangement joins TRBV7-6 to TRBJ2-2; 8 bases are a match to TRBD1. Trimming removed 4 bases from V and 4 bases from J; junction bases left unmatched: 5. Germline assignment: CDR1 SGHVS and CDR2 FNYEAQ. The CDR3 is made up of 15 amino acids. Here the CDR3 reads CASSSGGAITGELFF. The CDR3 DNA reads as TGTGCCAGCAGCTCAGGGGGCGCGATCACCGGGGAGCTGTTTTTT.

Comment on this clone: In the same sample, other DNA sequences code for this CDR3. The chain recombines TRBV20-1 with TRBJ1-1; no firm D call. CDR1 and CDR2 (germline): DFQATT, SNEGSKA (reference sequence). The CDR3 is 11 residues long. V was cut by 3 bases and J by 0 bases, with 2 bases left in between. CDR3 sequence (DNA): TGCAGTGCTAGGCTGAACACTGAAGCTTTCTTT. The encoded protein is CSARLNTEAFF.

The chain recombines TRBV27 with TRBJ2-6; D gene ambiguous. Germline CDR1 and CDR2: MNHEY and SMNVEV (reference sequence). The V end lost 6 bases, the J end lost 1 base, and 19 bases lay between the germline ends. The CDR3 length is 18 residues. The CDR3 protein is CASSPRPRVRSGANVLTF. In DNA, the CDR3 is TGTGCCAGCAGCCCTCGACCTCGTGTGAGATCTGGGGCCAACGTCCTGACTTTC.

The chain couples TRBV5-6 to TRBJ2-1; 10 positions agree with TRBD1. J was trimmed by 7 bases and V by 6 bases; bases with no gene match: 10. CDR1 is SGHDT and CDR2 is YYEEEE in the germline V gene. The CDR3 extends over 15 amino acids. CDR3 amino acids: CASTRPGQGRNEQFF. CDR3 sequence (DNA): TGTGCCAGCACCCGACCGGGACAGGGGAGGAATGAGCAGTTCTTC.

This sequence joins TRBV28 and TRBJ2-7, with D possibly being TRBD1 or TRBD2 (5 bases each). The ends were cut back, 6 bases at V and 12 bases at J, with 18 bases in the middle. The CDR3 contains 12 residues. The germline gives CDR1 MDHEN, CDR2 SYDVKM. The DNA of the CDR3 is TGTGCCAGCAGCCGTGGGGGTTTGGCTTGGTACTTC. This translates into CASSRGGLAWYF.